This T cell receptor beta chain was sequenced during a study of blood T cell repertoires in COVID-19. Method: immunoSEQ multiplex PCR; TCRdb's copy keeps in-frame clones and lacks some. The sample holds about 68,000 clones, 91% seen once. Germline CDR1 and CDR2: SGDLS and YYNGEE. The CDR3 runs 17 residues. J was trimmed by 0 bases and V by 3 bases; bases with no gene match: 3. The source material was peripheral blood. The V gene is TRBV9, the J gene TRBJ2-1; 13 positions agree with TRBD2. The receptor comes from a man aged 35-49 years with COVID-19, enrolled during active disease. CDR3 sequence (DNA): TGTGCCAGCAGCGAAAGACTAGCGGGGGGCTCCTACAATGAGCAGTTCTTC. It encodes CASSERLAGGSYNEQFF.